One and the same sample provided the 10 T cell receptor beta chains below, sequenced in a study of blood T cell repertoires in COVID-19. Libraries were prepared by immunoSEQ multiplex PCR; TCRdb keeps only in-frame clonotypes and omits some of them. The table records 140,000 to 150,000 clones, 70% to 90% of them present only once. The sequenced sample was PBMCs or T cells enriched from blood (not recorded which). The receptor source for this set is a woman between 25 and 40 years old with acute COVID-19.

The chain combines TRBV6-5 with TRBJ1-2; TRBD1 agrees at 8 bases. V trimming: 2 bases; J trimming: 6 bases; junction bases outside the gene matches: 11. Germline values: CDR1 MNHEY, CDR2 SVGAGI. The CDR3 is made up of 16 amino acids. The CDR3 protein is CASSYGSAGGANGYTF. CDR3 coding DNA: TGTGCCAGCAGTTACGGAAGCGCAGGGGGCGCGAATGGCTACACCTTC.

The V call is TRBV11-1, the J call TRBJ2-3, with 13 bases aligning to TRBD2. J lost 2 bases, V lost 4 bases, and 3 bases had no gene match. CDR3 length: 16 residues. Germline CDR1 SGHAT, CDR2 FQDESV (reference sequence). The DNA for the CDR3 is TGTGCCAGCAGCTCTGGACTAGCGGGAGACACAGATACGCAGTATTTT. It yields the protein CASSSGLAGDTDTQYF.

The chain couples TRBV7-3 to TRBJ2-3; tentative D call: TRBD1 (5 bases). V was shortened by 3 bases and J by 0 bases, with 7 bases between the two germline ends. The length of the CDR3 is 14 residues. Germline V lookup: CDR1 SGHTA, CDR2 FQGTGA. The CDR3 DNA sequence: TGTGCCAGCAGCTTGGGGCCTAGCACAGATACGCAGTATTTT. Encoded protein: CASSLGPSTDTQYF.

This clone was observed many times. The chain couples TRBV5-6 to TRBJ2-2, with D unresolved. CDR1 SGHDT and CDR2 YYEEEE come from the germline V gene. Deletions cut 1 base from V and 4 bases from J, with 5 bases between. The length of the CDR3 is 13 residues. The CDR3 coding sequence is TGTGCCAGCAGCTTGCGTATCACCGGGGAGCTGTTTTTT. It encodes CASSLRITGELFF.

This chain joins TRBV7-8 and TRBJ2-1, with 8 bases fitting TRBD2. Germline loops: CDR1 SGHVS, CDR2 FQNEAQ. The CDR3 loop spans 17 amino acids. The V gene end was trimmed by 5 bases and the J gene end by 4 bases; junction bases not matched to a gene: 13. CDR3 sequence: CASSPSFMAGGYNEQFF. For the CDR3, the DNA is TGTGCCAGCAGCCCCAGCTTCATGGCGGGGGGTTACAATGAGCAGTTCTTC.

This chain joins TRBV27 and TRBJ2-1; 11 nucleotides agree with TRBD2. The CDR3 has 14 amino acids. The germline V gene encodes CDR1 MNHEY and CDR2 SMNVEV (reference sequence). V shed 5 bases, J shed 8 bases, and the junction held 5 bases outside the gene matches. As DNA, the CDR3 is TGTGCCAGCAGTGTTAGCGGGAGGGCCGATGAGCAGTTCTTC. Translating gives CASSVSGRADEQFF.

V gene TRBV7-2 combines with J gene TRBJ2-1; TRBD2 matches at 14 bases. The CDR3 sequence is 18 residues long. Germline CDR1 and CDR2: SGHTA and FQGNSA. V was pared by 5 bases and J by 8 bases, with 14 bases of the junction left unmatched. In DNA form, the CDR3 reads TGTGCCAGCAGCCGTAATACACCGGGACTAGCGGGAGCGGATGAGCAGTTCTTC. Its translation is CASSRNTPGLAGADEQFF.

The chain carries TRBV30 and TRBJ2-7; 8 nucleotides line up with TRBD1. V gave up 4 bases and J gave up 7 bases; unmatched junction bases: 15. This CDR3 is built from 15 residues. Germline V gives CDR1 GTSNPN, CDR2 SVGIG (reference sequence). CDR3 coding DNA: TGTGCCTGGAAACGTTCGGACAGGGAATCGGGAGAGCAGTACTTC. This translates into CAWKRSDRESGEQYF.

The CDR3 protein is CASSPDRSYGYTF. CDR3 bases: TGTGCCAGCTCACCAGACAGATCCTATGGCTACACCTTC. The gene calls are TRBV18 and TRBJ1-2; tentative D call: TRBD1 (5 bases). V lost 2 bases to trimming and J lost 4 bases, with 8 bases between them. Germline V gene data show CDR1 as KGHSH and CDR2 as LQKENI. The CDR3 covers 13 residues.

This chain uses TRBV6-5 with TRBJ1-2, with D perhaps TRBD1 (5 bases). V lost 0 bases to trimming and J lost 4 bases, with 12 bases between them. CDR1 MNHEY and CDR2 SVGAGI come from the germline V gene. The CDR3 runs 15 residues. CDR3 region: CASSYSISGRYGYTF. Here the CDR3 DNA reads TGTGCCAGCAGTTACTCGATCTCAGGGCGCTATGGCTACACCTTC.